The 16 T cell receptor beta chains listed next were all sequenced from one sample in a study of CD8 T cells in ankylosing spondylitis. General study points: Ankylosing spondylitis blood seemed to carry a telltale TCR beta motif made of about 8 highly homologous variants.

For these TCRs, the target antigens are not known. TCRdb reanalysed the 5' RACE reads using MiXCR and keeps one entry per CDR3 protein. Of under 450,000 distinct CDR3 sequences listed, about a sixth are singletons. The sample taken for sequencing was blood, either unsorted or a sorted T cell fraction (not recorded which). The source of these receptors is a male donor with ankylosing spondylitis.

The chain employs TRBV5-1 and TRBJ1-1; maybe TRBD1 (5 bases). The CDR3 covers 15 residues. Germline V gene lookup returns CDR1 SGHRS and CDR2 YFSETQ. V was trimmed by 2 bases and J by 3 bases, leaving 14 bases between them. The CDR3 sequence is CASSFGAHGDTEAFF. CDR3 bases: TGCGCCAGCAGCTTTGGGGCCCACGGGGACACTGAAGCTTTCTTT.

The rearrangement joins TRBV15 to TRBJ2-7; the D is unclear. This CDR3 contains 13 residues. CDR1 LNHNV and CDR2 YYDKDF come from the germline V gene (reference sequence). Trimming removed 8 bases from V and 3 bases from J, with 14 bases in between. For the CDR3, the DNA is TGTGCCACCGCCCTAGAGGTGGGCTACGAGCAGTACTTC. Translated: CATALEVGYEQYF.

This clonotype has only a few counts. The chain uses TRBV5-1 and TRBJ2-5, with TRBD1 as a possible D gene (5 bases). Trimming left V 4 bases short and J 5 bases short, with 21 bases between. The CDR3 has 16 amino acids. Per the germline V gene, CDR1 is SGHRS and CDR2 is YFSETQ. The CDR3 here is CASSHGHVAPTETQYF. The CDR3 nucleotides are TGCGCCAGCAGCCATGGACACGTCGCCCCGACGGAGACCCAGTACTTC. Drawing the rest from reference TRBV5-1 and TRBJ2-5, the complete variable domain is KAGVTQTPRYLIKTRGQQVTLSCSPISGHRSVSWYQQTPGQGLQFLFEYFSETQRNKGNFPGRFSGRQFSNSRSEMNVSTLELGDSALYLCASSHGHVAPTETQYFGPGTRLLVL.

This clonotype has more than one count but fewer than ten. V usage is TRBV5-6 and J usage is TRBJ1-4, with 10 bases identical to TRBD1. The V and J ends lost 4 bases and 10 bases, in that order; junction bases with no gene match: 4. This CDR3 contains 13 residues. Germline CDR1 and CDR2: SGHDT and YYEEEE. The CDR3, as DNA: TGTGCCAGCAGCCCGACAGGGGGCGGAAAACTGTTTTTT. It translates to CASSPTGGGKLFF.

This clonotype occurred a few times. The chain joins TRBV7-3 to TRBJ2-1; TRBD1 matches 11 bases. The ends lost 2 bases at V and 6 bases at J; junction bases unmatched: 6. CDR3 size: 16 residues. Germline CDR1 and CDR2: SGHTA and FQGTGA. The CDR3 loop reads CASSLLPGQGVNEQFF. In nucleotides, the CDR3 is TGTGCCAGCAGCTTACTCCCGGGACAGGGGGTCAATGAGCAGTTCTTC. The whole variable domain, remainder taken from reference TRBV7-3 and TRBJ2-1, is GAGVSQTPSNKVTEKGKYVELRCDPISGHTALYWYRQSLGQGPEFLIYFQGTGAADDSGLPNDRFFAVRPEGSVSTLKIQRTERGDSAVYLCASSLLPGQGVNEQFFGPGTRLTVL.

The gene calls are TRBV28 and TRBJ2-1; 7 bases are a match to TRBD1. The CDR3 is made up of 15 amino acids. J lost 7 bases, V lost 4 bases, and 10 bases had no gene match. Germline V lookup: CDR1 MDHEN, CDR2 SYDVKM. This CDR3 reads CASSSLDRAGNEQFF. CDR3 coding DNA: TGTGCCAGCAGTTCCCTCGACAGGGCTGGGAATGAGCAGTTCTTC.

This clonotype was detected once. The chain employs TRBV30 and TRBJ1-1, with D uncertain. The CDR3 totals 13 residues. V was cut by 3 bases and J by 4 bases, with 12 bases left in between. Germline assignment: CDR1 GTSNPN and CDR2 SVGIG (reference sequence). The CDR3 loop reads CAWSSRLGTEAFF. The CDR3 DNA reads as TGTGCCTGGAGCTCGCGGCTGGGCACTGAAGCTTTCTTT. The full variable domain, in which reference TRBV30 and TRBJ1-1 provide the parts outside the CDR3, is SQTIHQWPATLVQPVGSPLSLECTVEGTSNPNLYWYRQAAGRGLQLLFYSVGIGQISSEVPQNLSASRPQDRQFILSSKKLLLSDSGFYLCAWSSRLGTEAFFGQGTRLTVV.

The chain links TRBV7-3 to TRBJ2-2; unclear D gene. The CDR3 contains 14 residues. With 5 bases removed from V and 0 bases from J, the gap between germline ends came to 7 bases. Germline V gene lookup returns CDR1 SGHTA and CDR2 FQGTGA. The CDR3 loop is CASSLNTNTGELFF. The DNA for the CDR3 is TGTGCCAGCAGCCTCAACACGAACACCGGGGAGCTGTTTTTT.

This clonotype has at least ten counts. The chain employs TRBV6-1 and TRBJ2-2; a weak D match, TRBD2 (6 bases). V dropped 8 bases and J dropped 2 bases, with 9 bases sitting between them. This CDR3 has 13 residues. Germline loops: CDR1 MNHNS, CDR2 SASEGT. The CDR3 here is CASSRGNTGELFF. The DNA for the CDR3 is TGTGCCAGCTCGCGGGGCAACACCGGGGAGCTGTTTTTT.

This clonotype was seen at least ten times. The V gene is TRBV12-3 or TRBV12-4, the J gene TRBJ2-7; 7 bases agree with TRBD2. V was pared by 5 bases and J by 6 bases, with 4 bases of the junction left unmatched. CDR3 length: 12 amino acids. In DNA, the CDR3 is TGTGCCAGCAGTCTCGGACTAGGCGAGCAGTACTTC. Translation gives CASSLGLGEQYF.

The chain recombines TRBV6-5 with TRBJ2-7; unclear D gene. This CDR3 spans 14 amino acids. Trimming removed 2 bases from V and 2 bases from J, with 10 bases in between. Germline lookup yields CDR1 MNHEY and CDR2 SVGAGI. The CDR3 protein is CASSYSTVAYEQYF. As DNA, the CDR3 is TGTGCCAGCAGTTACAGCACGGTTGCCTACGAGCAGTACTTC.

This clonotype has a single count. The rearrangement uses TRBV11-2 and TRBJ1-6, with a possible D match to TRBD1 (5 bases). With 5 bases removed from V and 0 bases from J, the gap between germline ends came to 14 bases. The CDR3 runs 17 residues. Germline V lookup: CDR1 SGHAT, CDR2 FQNNGV. The CDR3: CASSRGAGGSYNSPLHF. DNA of the CDR3: TGTGCCAGCAGCAGGGGAGCCGGGGGCTCCTATAATTCACCCCTCCACTTT.

This clonotype was counted only a few times. J is TRBJ2-1 and V is TRBV29-1, with 8 bases aligning to TRBD1. V lost 7 bases, J lost 5 bases, and 4 bases stayed unmatched. The germline V gene encodes CDR1 SQVTM and CDR2 ANQGSEA. The CDR3 contains 12 residues. The CDR3 DNA follows: TGCAGCGGCCGGGACAGGCACAATGAGCAGTTCTTC. Residues: CSGRDRHNEQFF.

This clonotype was picked up a small number of times. V gene TRBV2 combines with J gene TRBJ1-2; no clear D gene. V shed 7 bases and J shed 5 bases, with 17 bases lying between them. The germline V gene encodes CDR1 SNHLY and CDR2 FYNNEI. The CDR3 spans 14 residues. The CDR3 DNA reads as TGTGCCAGCACCTTCTTGGACGGCCCGTATGGCTACACCTTC. The encoded protein is CASTFLDGPYGYTF. Full variable domain (remainder filled in from reference TRBV2 and TRBJ1-2): EPEVTQTPSHQVTQMGQEVILRCVPISNHLYFYWYRQILGQKVEFLVSFYNNEISEKSEIFDDQFSVERPDGSNFTLKIRSTKLEDSAMYFCASTFLDGPYGYTFGSGTRLTVV.

This clonotype was counted a single time. This chain connects TRBV7-9 to TRBJ2-5; 7 nucleotides align to TRBD1. The J segment lost 4 bases and the V segment lost 6 bases, leaving 11 bases of the junction unmatched. Germline V lookup: CDR1 SEHNR, CDR2 FQNEAQ (reference sequence). This CDR3 is 15 amino acids long. The CDR3 DNA reads TGTGCCAGCAGGTCTCCAACAGGGGACGGAGAGACCCAGTACTTC. Translated, it gives CASRSPTGDGETQYF. Looking up the rest from reference TRBV7-9 and TRBJ2-5 gives the full variable domain: DTGVSQNPRHKITKRGQNVTFRCDPISEHNRLYWYRQTLGQGPEFLTYFQNEAQLEKSRLLSDRFSAERPKGSFSTLEIQRTEQGDSAMYLCASRSPTGDGETQYFGPGTRLLVL.

This clonotype was seen many times. The rearrangement uses TRBV5-6 and TRBJ1-4, with 7 bases aligning to TRBD1. The CDR3 is 13 amino acids. After removal of 0 bases from V and 8 bases from J, the junction contained 1 base not matched to a gene. Germline CDR1 SGHDT, CDR2 YYEEEE. The CDR3: CASSLGQGEKLFF. CDR3 in DNA: TGTGCCAGCAGCTTGGGACAGGGAGAAAAACTGTTTTTT.